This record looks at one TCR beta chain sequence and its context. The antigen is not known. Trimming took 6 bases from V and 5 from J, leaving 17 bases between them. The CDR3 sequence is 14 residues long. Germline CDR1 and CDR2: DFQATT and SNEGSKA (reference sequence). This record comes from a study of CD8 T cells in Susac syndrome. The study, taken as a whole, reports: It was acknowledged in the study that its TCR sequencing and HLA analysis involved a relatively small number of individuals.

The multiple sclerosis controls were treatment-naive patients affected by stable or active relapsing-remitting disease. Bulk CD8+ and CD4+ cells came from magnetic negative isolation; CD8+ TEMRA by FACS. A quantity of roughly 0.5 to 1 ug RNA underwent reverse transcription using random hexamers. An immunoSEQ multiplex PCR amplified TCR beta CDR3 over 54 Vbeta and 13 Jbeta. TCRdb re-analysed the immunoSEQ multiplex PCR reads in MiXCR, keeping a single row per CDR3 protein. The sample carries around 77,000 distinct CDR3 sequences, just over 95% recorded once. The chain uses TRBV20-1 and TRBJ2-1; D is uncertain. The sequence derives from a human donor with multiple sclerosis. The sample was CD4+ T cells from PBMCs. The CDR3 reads CSAPLLSPHNEQFF. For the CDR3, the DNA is TGCAGTGCGCCGTTATTATCCCCCCACAATGAGCAGTTCTTC.